The rows below give T cell receptor beta chains drawn from one sample of a study of T cells in Graves' hyperthyroidism and ophthalmopathy. Via MiXCR, TCRdb re-called the multiplex PCR reads, giving one row per CDR3 protein. The sample yields 550,000 to 700,000 distinct CDR3 sequences, about 45% seen once. Sequencing was done on a sample of peripheral blood or thyroid tissue (not recorded which). These receptors all stem from an adult woman with Graves' disease, either hyperthyroidism or ophthalmopathy (not recorded which). CDR3s include the opening cysteine and the closing phenylalanine or tryptophan. Fields, in order: V gene, D gene, J gene, clone size, CDR3 protein, CDR3 DNA. D genes are given only for firm matches. Clone size appears in some rows only: once, few, many, or a class for an expanded clone.

TRBV12-3/TRBV12-4,TRBD1,TRBJ1-2,.,CAGGDRGYGYTF,TGTGCCGGAGGGGACAGGGGGTATGGCTACACCTTC
TRBV19,.,TRBJ1-5,few,CASSSGVSRSNQPQHF,TGTGCCAGTAGTTCTGGCGTCAGTAGGAGCAATCAGCCCCAGCATTTT
TRBV7-9,.,TRBJ1-1,.,CASRFTLGAEAFF,TGTGCCAGCAGATTTACCTTGGGGGCTGAAGCTTTCTTT
TRBV5-1,.,TRBJ2-7,many,CASSYRDTQYEQYF,TGCGCCAGCAGCTACCGGGACACACAGTACGAGCAGTACTTC
TRBV6-2/TRBV6-3,.,TRBJ2-5,many,CASIHRGLQETQYF,TGTGCCAGCATCCACCGGGGCCTCCAAGAGACCCAGTACTTC
TRBV10-3,TRBD1,TRBJ1-5,.,CATEGQGLYQPQHF,TGTGCCACCGAGGGACAGGGTTTATACCAGCCCCAGCATTTT
TRBV5-6,.,TRBJ1-1,many,CASSWATNTEAFF,TGTGCCAGCAGCTGGGCAACCAACACTGAAGCTTTCTTT
TRBV7-2,.,TRBJ1-4,.,CASRAGGGFEKLFF,TGTGCCAGCAGAGCCGGGGGGGGCTTTGAAAAACTGTTTTTT
TRBV20-1,.,TRBJ2-5,many,CSARSNEETQYF,TGCAGTGCTAGGTCGAACGAAGAGACCCAGTACTTC
TRBV7-9,TRBD1,TRBJ1-2,many,CASSWGQSYGYTF,TGTGCCAGCAGCTGGGGACAGTCCTATGGCTACACCTTC
TRBV19,TRBD1,TRBJ1-6,.,CARASGTGDSPLHF,TGTGCCAGAGCTTCCGGGACAGGGGATTCACCCCTCCACTTT
TRBV7-9,.,TRBJ1-1,many,CASSPPDRNTEAFF,TGTGCCAGCAGTCCCCCCGACAGGAACACTGAAGCTTTCTTT
TRBV5-1,.,TRBJ1-1,.,CASSLFPTSDTEAFF,TGCGCCAGCAGCTTGTTTCCGACTAGCGACACTGAAGCTTTCTTT
TRBV28,.,TRBJ1-1,.,CASSPYKNTEAFF,TGTGCCAGCAGTCCCTACAAGAACACTGAAGCTTTCTTT
TRBV5-6,.,TRBJ1-5,.,CASGTQGNQPQHF,TGTGCCAGCGGCACGCAGGGCAATCAGCCCCAGCATTTT
TRBV7-2,.,TRBJ1-3,.,CASSPRTYGYTIYF,TGTGCCAGCAGCCCCCGTACCTATGGCTACACCATATATTTT
TRBV20-1,.,TRBJ1-1,once,CSASDSLEAFF,TGCAGTGCTAGTGACAGCCTTGAAGCTTTCTTT
TRBV20-1,.,TRBJ1-1,.,CSARVNETEAFF,TGCAGTGCTAGGGTGAATGAAACTGAAGCTTTCTTT
TRBV7-9,.,TRBJ2-7,.,CASSPGEVGSDEQYF,TGTGCCAGCAGTCCCGGGGAGGTCGGGTCCGACGAGCAGTACTTC
TRBV20-1,.,TRBJ2-5,.,CSAARGGQETQYF,TGCAGTGCGGCTAGGGGGGGCCAAGAGACCCAGTACTTC
TRBV6-2/TRBV6-3,.,TRBJ2-5,many,CASSSDSDIKETQYF,TGTGCCAGCAGTTCCGACTCGGATATCAAAGAGACCCAGTACTTC
TRBV25-1,.,TRBJ1-1,.,CASCSFGGNTEAFF,TGTGCCAGCTGTTCATTTGGGGGGAACACTGAAGCTTTCTTT
TRBV7-9,.,TRBJ1-1,many,CASTPDGMNTEAFF,TGTGCCAGCACCCCGGACGGCATGAACACTGAAGCTTTCTTT
TRBV10-1,.,TRBJ2-3,many,CASSEGGQEADTQYF,TGCGCCAGCAGTGAGGGCGGGCAGGAGGCTGATACGCAGTATTTT
TRBV29-1,.,TRBJ1-4,many,CSVYSEKLFF,TGCAGCGTATACAGTGAAAAACTGTTTTTT
TRBV5-1,.,TRBJ1-1,few,CASSLGWGEAFF,TGCGCCAGCAGCTTGGGCTGGGGTGAAGCTTTCTTT
TRBV7-8,.,TRBJ1-3,.,CASSVVSGNTIYF,TGTGCCAGCAGCGTAGTCTCGGGAAACACCATATATTTT
TRBV5-6,TRBD1,TRBJ1-4,once,CASSGGQGQATNEKLFF,TGTGCCAGCAGCGGGGGACAGGGGCAAGCAACTAATGAAAAACTGTTTTTT
TRBV20-1,TRBD2,TRBJ2-5,once,CSAPLPGTSGETQYF,TGCAGTGCCCCTCTGCCCGGGACTAGCGGAGAGACCCAGTACTTC
TRBV7-2,.,TRBJ1-2,.,CASSDFDRSLYGYTF,TGTGCCAGCAGTGACTTCGACAGGAGCCTCTATGGCTACACCTTC
TRBV10-2,TRBD1,TRBJ2-7,.,CASSQDRAHEQYF,TGCGCCAGCAGTCAGGACAGGGCCCACGAGCAGTACTTC
TRBV2,.,TRBJ2-5,.,CASSGQRGVETQYF,TGTGCCAGCAGCGGACAAAGGGGGGTGGAGACCCAGTACTTC
TRBV10-3,TRBD2,TRBJ2-3,.,CAISEELAGAGDTQYF,TGTGCCATCAGTGAGGAACTAGCGGGAGCGGGAGATACGCAGTATTTT
TRBV5-6,.,TRBJ1-5,few,CASSRYGYSNQPQHF,TGTGCCAGCAGCCGTTACGGATATAGCAATCAGCCCCAGCATTTT
TRBV7-9,TRBD2,TRBJ2-3,few,CASSPGGGIGVYTQYF,TGTGCCAGCAGCCCCGGGGGGGGTATAGGAGTATATACGCAGTATTTT
TRBV7-8,TRBD2,TRBJ2-7,few,CASSTRTRLYEQYF,TGTGCCAGCAGCACTCGGACTAGGCTCTACGAGCAGTACTTC
TRBV14,.,TRBJ1-2,.,CASSPIRQEDLDYTF,TGTGCCAGCAGCCCGATCAGGCAGGAGGACCTCGACTACACCTTC
TRBV2,TRBD2,TRBJ2-5,many,CASSYNGLAGETQYF,TGTGCCAGCAGTTATAACGGACTAGCGGGAGAGACCCAGTACTTC
TRBV20-1,.,TRBJ1-3,many,CSARAGEVNTIYF,TGCAGTGCTAGGGCAGGGGAGGTAAACACCATATATTTT
TRBV7-9,.,TRBJ2-7,once,CASSSQDSYEQYF,TGTGCCAGCAGCTCCCAAGATAGCTACGAGCAGTACTTC
TRBV24-1,TRBD1,TRBJ1-2,few,CATSDSQGARGNYGYTF,TGTGCCACCAGTGATTCACAGGGGGCGCGGGGGAACTATGGCTACACCTTC
TRBV4-1,.,TRBJ2-7,many,CASSPRGRFSYEQYF,TGCGCCAGCAGCCCACGGGGCAGGTTCTCCTACGAGCAGTACTTC
TRBV20-1,TRBD1,TRBJ1-5,.,CSANRPDRGDQPQHF,TGCAGTGCTAACCGACCAGACAGGGGTGATCAGCCCCAGCATTTT
TRBV9,TRBD1,TRBJ1-6,.,CASSSTGGRSNSPLHF,TGTGCCAGCAGCTCTACAGGGGGCAGGAGTAATTCACCCCTCCACTTT
TRBV30,.,TRBJ1-1,.,CAWSRVGGKAFF,TGTGCCTGGAGTAGGGTGGGGGGAAAAGCTTTCTTT
TRBV28,.,TRBJ2-7,few,CASSQPRWGGYEQYF,TGTGCCAGCAGCCAACCGAGGTGGGGTGGCTACGAGCAGTACTTC
TRBV6-1,.,TRBJ1-2,many,CASSEGGVRDTSYGYTF,TGTGCCAGCAGTGAAGGAGGAGTCAGGGACACCTCGTATGGCTACACCTTC